A selection of T cell receptor beta chains follows, all from one sample in a study of blood T cell repertoires in COVID-19. Clones were read by immunoSEQ multiplex PCR, and TCRdb kept only the in-frame ones, dropping some. This table has under 150,000 clones, under 90% appearing once. Specimen: peripheral blood. The source of these receptors is an older woman with active or convalescent COVID-19. The CDR3 runs from the conserved cysteine through the conserved F or W. D genes are given only for firm matches. Only some rows state a clone size, as once, few, many or a class for expanded clones.

abundance,d_gene,j_gene,v_gene,CDR3aa,CDR3nt
.,.,TRBJ1-1,TRBV5-4,CASSPGGTAMNTEAFF,TGTGCCAGCAGTCCCGGGGGGACGGCCATGAACACTGAAGCTTTCTTT
.,.,TRBJ2-5,TRBV21-1,CASSKSGDYRPYQETQYF,TGTGCCAGCAGCAAATCGGGCGACTACCGTCCCTACCAAGAGACCCAGTACTTC
few,TRBD2,TRBJ2-7,TRBV19,CASSAAGGSYEQYF,TGTGCCAGTAGCGCGGCGGGAGGGTCCTACGAGCAGTACTTC
.,TRBD1,TRBJ2-7,TRBV30,CAWRGGQGAREQYF,TGTGCCTGGAGGGGGGGACAGGGGGCGCGGGAGCAGTACTTC
few,TRBD1,TRBJ2-1,TRBV29-1,CSVEGQGKFF,TGCAGCGTAGAAGGACAGGGAAAGTTCTTC
.,.,TRBJ2-2,TRBV6-5,CASSYDQGTGELFF,TGTGCCAGCAGTTACGATCAGGGCACCGGGGAGCTGTTTTTT
.,TRBD1,TRBJ2-3,TRBV7-2,CASSLRPVNRGSTDTQYF,TGTGCCAGCAGCCTCAGGCCCGTAAACAGGGGTTCCACAGATACGCAGTATTTT
.,TRBD1,TRBJ1-1,TRBV19,CASSASGGRTEAFF,TGTGCCAGTAGTGCCTCAGGGGGGCGGACTGAAGCTTTCTTT
.,TRBD1,TRBJ2-7,TRBV10-3,CAISATGDGQYF,TGTGCCATCAGTGCAACAGGGGATGGGCAGTACTTC
.,.,TRBJ1-3,TRBV7-9,CASSLRGSGNTIYF,TGTGCCAGCAGCTTAAGAGGCTCTGGAAACACCATATATTTT
.,TRBD2,TRBJ2-3,TRBV3-1/TRBV3-2,CASSQAALAGGITDTQYF,TGTGCCAGCAGCCAAGCAGCACTAGCGGGGGGGATCACAGATACGCAGTATTTT
.,TRBD2,TRBJ2-5,TRBV7-2,CASSLAVGGVKETQYF,TGTGCCAGCAGCTTAGCAGTGGGAGGGGTAAAAGAGACCCAGTACTTC
.,.,TRBJ2-3,TRBV15,CATSREGVDTQYF,TGTGCCACCAGCAGGGAGGGAGTAGATACGCAGTATTTT
once,TRBD1,TRBJ1-2,TRBV3-1/TRBV3-2,CASSPRQGSYGYTF,TGTGCCAGCAGCCCCCGACAGGGGTCGTATGGCTACACCTTC
.,TRBD1,TRBJ1-6,TRBV28,CASKGSDRGTNSPLHF,TGTGCCAGCAAAGGGTCGGACAGGGGTACGAATTCACCCCTCCACTTT
.,.,TRBJ1-1,TRBV5-4,CASSDTQGPEAFF,TGTGCCAGCAGCGATACACAGGGCCCTGAAGCTTTCTTT
.,.,TRBJ1-5,TRBV6-1,CASSERAGVNQPQHF,TGTGCCAGCAGTGAAAGGGCAGGGGTGAATCAGCCCCAGCATTTT